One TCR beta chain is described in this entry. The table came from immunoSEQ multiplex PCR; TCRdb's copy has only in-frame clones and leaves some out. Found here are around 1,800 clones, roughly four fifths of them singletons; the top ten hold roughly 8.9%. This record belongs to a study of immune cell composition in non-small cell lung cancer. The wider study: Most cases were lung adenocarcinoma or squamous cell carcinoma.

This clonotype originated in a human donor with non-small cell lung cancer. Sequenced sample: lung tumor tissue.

CDR3 amino acids: CASSPFVTTQETQYF. The CDR3 coding sequence is TGTGCCAGTAGTCCCTTTGTGACAACTCAAGAGACCCAGTACTTC. The chain joins TRBV19 to TRBJ2-5; unclear D gene. This CDR3 comprises 15 residues. The V end lost 5 bases, the J end lost 2 bases, and 15 bases lay between the germline ends. Germline CDR1 and CDR2: LNHDA and SQIVND (reference sequence).